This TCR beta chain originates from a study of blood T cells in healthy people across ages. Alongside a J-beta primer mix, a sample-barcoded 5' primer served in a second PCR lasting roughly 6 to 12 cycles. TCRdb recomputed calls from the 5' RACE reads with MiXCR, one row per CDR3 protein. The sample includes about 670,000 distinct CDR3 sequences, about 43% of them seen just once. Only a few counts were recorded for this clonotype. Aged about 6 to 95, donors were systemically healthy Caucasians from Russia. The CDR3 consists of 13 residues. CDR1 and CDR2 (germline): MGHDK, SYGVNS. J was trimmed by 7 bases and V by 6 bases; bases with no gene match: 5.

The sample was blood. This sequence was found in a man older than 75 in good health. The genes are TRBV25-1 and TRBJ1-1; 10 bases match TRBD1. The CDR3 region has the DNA TGTGCCAGCAGGGGGACAGGGGACTTTGAAGCTTTCTTT. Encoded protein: CASRGTGDFEAFF.